The source of this T cell receptor beta chain is a study of esophageal squamous cell carcinoma under preoperative chemotherapy. Whole-study context: Samples included peripheral blood T cells as well as tumor-infiltrating lymphocytes.

V was shortened by 1 base and J by 0 bases, with 9 bases between the two germline ends. The length of the CDR3 is 16 residues. The V gene's germline CDR1 is SGHAT and CDR2 FQNNGV. Whole-study findings and limits: Tumor-infiltrating lymphocytes showed no significant post-chemotherapy TCR diversity increase, unlike peripheral T cells. After treatment, tumor-infiltrating lymphocytes apparently came partly from blood T cells.

TCRdb redid the calling of the PCR reads with MiXCR, one entry per CDR3 protein. The table has around 19,000 distinct CDR3 sequences, under 60% seen once; the top ten hold roughly 28%. Time point specified: after preoperative PTX-NDP chemotherapy. A word on this clonotype: Its target is not known.

The V call is TRBV11-2, the J call TRBJ2-2, with D unresolved. Sample collection was performed from a patient given preoperative chemotherapy. The sequence derives from a human donor with esophageal squamous cell carcinoma. The donor label of this sample is uncertain. CDR3 DNA sequence: TGTGCCAGCAGCTTAGTCAGTCTCACGAACACCGGGGAGCTGTTTTTT. It translates to CASSLVSLTNTGELFF.